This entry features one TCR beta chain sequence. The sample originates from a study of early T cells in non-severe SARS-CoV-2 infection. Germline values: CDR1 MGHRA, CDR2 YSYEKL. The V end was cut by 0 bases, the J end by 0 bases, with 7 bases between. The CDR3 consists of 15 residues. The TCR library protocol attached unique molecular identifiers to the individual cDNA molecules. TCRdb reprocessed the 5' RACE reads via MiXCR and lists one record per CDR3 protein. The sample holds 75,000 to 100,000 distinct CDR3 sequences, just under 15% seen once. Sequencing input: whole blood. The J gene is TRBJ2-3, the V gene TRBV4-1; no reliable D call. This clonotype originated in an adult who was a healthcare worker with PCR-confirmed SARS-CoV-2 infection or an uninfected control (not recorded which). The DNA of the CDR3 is TGCGCCAGCAGCCAAGAGTCGGCAAGCACAGATACGCAGTATTTT. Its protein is CASSQESASTDTQYF.